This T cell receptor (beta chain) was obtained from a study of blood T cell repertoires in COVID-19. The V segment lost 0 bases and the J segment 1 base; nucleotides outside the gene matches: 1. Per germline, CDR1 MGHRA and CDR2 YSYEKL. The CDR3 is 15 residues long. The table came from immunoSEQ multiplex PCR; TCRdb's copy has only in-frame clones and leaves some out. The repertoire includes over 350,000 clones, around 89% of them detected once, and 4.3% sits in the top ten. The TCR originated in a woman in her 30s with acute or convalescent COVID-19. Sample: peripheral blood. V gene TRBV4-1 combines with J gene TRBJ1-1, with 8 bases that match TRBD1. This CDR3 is CASSQEDRGNTEAFF. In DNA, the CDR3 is TGCGCCAGCAGCCAAGAAGACAGGGGGAACACTGAAGCTTTCTTT.